A single sample is the source of the 22 T cell receptor beta chains below, sequenced in a study of Graves' ophthalmopathy and Graves' hyperthyroidism. The authors amplified TCR beta CDR3 regions from RNA transcripts. Amplification began with first-round RT-PCR using HTBI primers, then second-round multiplex PCR was performed. TCRdb re-derived calls from the multiplex PCR reads in MiXCR, one entry per CDR3 protein. The data contain around 590,000 distinct CDR3 sequences, less than 45% of them singletons. Sequenced: peripheral blood or thyroid tissue (not recorded which). The receptors originated from an adult man with Graves' hyperthyroidism.

In regard to this clonotype: This may come from a read error, since a much larger clone is one base off. The conserved closing phenylalanine or tryptophan is absent in this CDR3, likely reflecting a read error. The V and J genes are TRBV20-1 and TRBJ1-2; D gene ambiguous. Per germline, CDR1 DFQATT and CDR2 SNEGSKA (reference sequence). Trimming took off 4 bases at V and 4 bases at J, with 4 bases between the two ends. This CDR3 region has 10 residues. The CDR3, as DNA: TGCAGTGCTAACTCCTATGGCTACACCCTC. Amino acids: CSANSYGYTL.

This clonotype has just a few counts. This chain links TRBV5-4 with TRBJ1-4; possible D gene TRBD1, 5 bases. The V and J ends lost 4 bases and 8 bases respectively, with 15 bases between them. Germline V gene lookup returns CDR1 SGHNT and CDR2 YYREEE (reference sequence). This CDR3 is built from 14 residues. CDR3 nucleotides: TGTGCCAGCAGCCACGGGACGCCGGGCGAAAAACTGTTTTTT. Protein: CASSHGTPGEKLFF.

This clonotype was recorded at least ten times. The chain carries TRBV6-5 and TRBJ1-1; 7 bases are shared with TRBD1. V shed 6 bases, J shed 1 base, and the junction held 5 bases outside the gene matches. The CDR3 has 14 amino acids. CDR1 is MNHEY, CDR2 SVGAGI, per germline. The CDR3 nucleotides read TGTGCCAGCAGAGAAGGACAGGCGAACACTGAAGCTTTCTTT. Translating gives CASREGQANTEAFF.

This clonotype showed up many times. V is TRBV20-1 and J is TRBJ1-2; TRBD1 matches at 7 bases. Germline V gene lookup returns CDR1 DFQATT and CDR2 SNEGSKA (reference sequence). Losses at the gene ends were 3 bases for V and 4 bases for J; bases not matched to a gene: 14. The CDR3 consists of 16 residues. The CDR3 bases are TGCAGTGCTAGGTATCCAAGGACAGGAGTTAGCTATGGCTACACCTTC. Translating it yields CSARYPRTGVSYGYTF.

This clonotype was detected a few times. The J gene is TRBJ2-3, the V gene TRBV29-1; maybe TRBD1 (5 bases). Between the trimmed V and J ends, which lost 4 bases and 3 bases, there was a span of 11 bases. Germline CDR1 and CDR2: SQVTM and ANQGSEA. The CDR3 consists of 13 residues. The CDR3 nucleotides are TGCAGCGTTGGACAGCTTAGAACAGATACGCAGTATTTT. The encoded protein is CSVGQLRTDTQYF.

The V call is TRBV4-3, the J call TRBJ1-5, with a possible D match to TRBD1 (5 bases). CDR3 size: 16 residues. The V gene's germline CDR1 is LGHNA and CDR2 YSLEER. V lost 1 base to trimming and J lost 1 base, with 11 bases between them. The DNA for the CDR3 is TGCGCCAGCAGCCAAGTACTGGGGGGGAGCAATCAGCCCCAGCATTTT. Amino acids: CASSQVLGGSNQPQHF.

This clonotype was recorded only once. The gene calls are TRBV18 and TRBJ1-5; no reliable D call. CDR1 and CDR2 (germline): KGHSH, LQKENI. V lost 3 bases and J lost 2, with 14 bases in between. CDR3 length: 16 residues. The CDR3 is CASSPYETAGNQPQHF. The DNA of the CDR3 is TGTGCCAGCTCACCCTATGAAACGGCAGGCAATCAGCCCCAGCATTTT.

On this clonotype: A much larger clone is a single base away; this may be a read error. The chain combines TRBV7-9 with TRBJ2-7; possibly TRBD1 or TRBD2 for D (5 bases each). The CDR3 contains 15 residues. CDR1 and CDR2 from the germline V gene are SEHNR and FQNEAQ (reference sequence). CDR3 sequence: CASSYRDGRSYEQHF. The CDR3 DNA follows: TGTGCCAGCAGCTATCGGGACGGAAGATCCTACGAGCAGCACTTC.

The count of this clonotype is one. The gene calls are TRBV28 and TRBJ1-5; 9 bases map to TRBD1. CDR3 length equals 17 residues. Germline lookup yields CDR1 MDHEN and CDR2 SYDVKM. V lost 7 bases, J lost 2 bases, and 12 bases stayed unmatched. The CDR3 nucleotides are TGTGCCAGCAATTGGGACAGGGAAACAAGCGGCAATCAGCCCCAGCATTTT. Its protein product is CASNWDRETSGNQPQHF.

This clonotype appeared a few times. CDR3 loop: CSARDGAVNTGELFF. CDR3 in DNA: TGCAGTGCTAGAGATGGAGCGGTGAACACCGGGGAGCTGTTTTTT. The chain combines TRBV20-1 with TRBJ2-2, with D perhaps matching TRBD2 (5 bases). This CDR3 has 15 amino acids. Per the germline V gene, CDR1 is DFQATT and CDR2 is SNEGSKA (reference sequence). The ends were cut back, 0 bases at V and 1 base at J, with 9 bases in the middle.

The chain has TRBV2 and TRBJ2-3, with 7 bases matching TRBD2. Looked up from germline, CDR1 is SNHLY and CDR2 is FYNNEI. This CDR3 spans 15 amino acids. V lost 6 bases, J lost 4 bases, and 10 bases stayed unmatched. The CDR3 sequence: CASRTNSGPADTQYF. Here the CDR3 DNA reads TGTGCCAGCAGGACAAATAGCGGGCCGGCAGATACGCAGTATTTT.

The V call is TRBV7-2, the J call TRBJ1-1; 7 bases are a match to TRBD1. The CDR3 runs to 16 residues. Germline assignment: CDR1 SGHTA and CDR2 FQGNSA. V trimming: 6 bases; J trimming: 2 bases; junction bases outside the gene matches: 12. CDR3 nucleotides: TGTGCCAGCAGTTTCGGGACAGTGGGCCTTAACACTGAAGCTTTCTTT. It encodes CASSFGTVGLNTEAFF.

Regarding this clonotype: A much larger clonotype is one base distant, so this may be a read error. This sequence joins TRBV2 and TRBJ1-1; the match to TRBD1 covers 7 bases. The CDR3 has 15 amino acids. With V trimmed by 8 bases and J by 1 base, 10 bases remained unmatched. Germline values: CDR1 SNHLY, CDR2 FYNNEI. CDR3 amino acids: CASCVQGIRNTEAFF. In DNA form, the CDR3 reads TGTGCCAGCTGCGTACAGGGGATTCGGAACACTGAAGCTTTCTTT.

The chain combines TRBV7-9 with TRBJ2-7; 7 bases are a match to TRBD1. V was clipped by 9 bases and J by 2 bases; unmatched bases: 13. Per germline, CDR1 SEHNR and CDR2 FQNEAQ (reference sequence). CDR3 length: 15 residues. The CDR3 DNA follows: TGTGCCAGTAGTCCGATCCCGGGGACAGCCTACGAGCAGTACTTC. This encodes CASSPIPGTAYEQYF. Using reference TRBV7-9 and TRBJ2-7 for the parts outside the CDR3, the full variable domain is DTGVSQNPRHKITKRGQNVTFRCDPISEHNRLYWYRQTLGQGPEFLTYFQNEAQLEKSRLLSDRFSAERPKGSFSTLEIQRTEQGDSAMYLCASSPIPGTAYEQYFGPGTRLTVT.

As regards this clonotype: Mismatch with germline at one junction end may stem from a read error. This chain connects TRBV7-8 to TRBJ2-5; 13 bases align to TRBD2. Germline V gene data show CDR1 as SGHVS and CDR2 as FQNEAQ. This CDR3 comprises 15 residues. This chain's CDR3 is CASSFFGLAGETQCF. CDR3 DNA: TGTGCCAGCAGCTTCTTTGGACTAGCGGGGGAGACCCAGTGCTTC.

This clonotype was seen only a few times. The genes are TRBV6-5 and TRBJ2-7, with TRBD2 identical over 12 bases. CDR1 and CDR2 (germline): MNHEY, SVGAGI. The J segment lost 5 bases and the V segment lost 6 bases, leaving 8 bases of the junction unmatched. The CDR3 has 15 amino acids. CDR3 sequence: CASRFTSGGWDEQYF. CDR3 DNA sequence: TGTGCCAGCAGATTCACTAGCGGGGGGTGGGACGAGCAGTACTTC.

V gene TRBV6-5 combines with J gene TRBJ2-7; 7 bases fit TRBD1. J gave up 3 bases and V 5 bases, and 10 bases lay outside the gene matches. Looked up from germline, CDR1 is MNHEY and CDR2 is SVGAGI. The CDR3 is made up of 15 amino acids. The CDR3 region has the DNA TGTGCCAGCAGTGAAGAGGGGGCAAGCGTCTACGAGCAGTACTTC. Translation gives CASSEEGASVYEQYF.

V gene TRBV2 combines with J gene TRBJ2-1; 8 bases fit TRBD1. There are 13 residues in the CDR3. Germline V CDR1 and CDR2: SNHLY, FYNNEI. V trimming: 5 bases; J trimming: 8 bases; junction bases outside the gene matches: 5. CDR3 sequence (DNA): TGTGCCAGCAGTTTGGACAGGGTCGATGAGCAGTTCTTC. As protein: CASSLDRVDEQFF.

This clonotype has at least ten counts. This rearrangement joins TRBV7-8 to TRBJ2-5, with 9 positions matching TRBD1. The germline gives CDR1 SGHVS, CDR2 FQNEAQ. V dropped 5 bases and J dropped 4; count of bases not matched to a gene: 2. This CDR3 has 13 residues. The chain's CDR3 is CASSQGQGETQYF. CDR3 nucleotides: TGTGCCAGCAGCCAGGGACAGGGAGAGACCCAGTACTTC.

This clonotype was seen many times. The DNA for the CDR3 is TGTGCCAGCAGCCTTAGCGGGGGCCTCCTCTACGAGCAGTACTTC. Residues: CASSLSGGLLYEQYF. This rearrangement joins TRBV7-2 to TRBJ2-7, with 9 bases aligning to TRBD2. The junction had 8 bases not matched to a gene; V was cut back by 5 bases and J by 3 bases. Germline V lookup: CDR1 SGHTA, CDR2 FQGNSA. CDR3 length equals 15 residues.

This clonotype was counted a few times. The V and J genes are TRBV6-5 and TRBJ1-1; D unclear. CDR1 and CDR2 (germline): MNHEY, SVGAGI. Trimming stripped 2 bases from V and 1 base from J, with 11 bases between. This CDR3 contains 15 residues. CDR3 protein: CASSYGGSGNTEAFF. CDR3 DNA: TGTGCCAGCAGTTACGGAGGGTCTGGGAACACTGAAGCTTTCTTT.

Remarks on this clonotype: The junction departs from the called germline gene at one end, perhaps through a read error. V is TRBV10-2 and J is TRBJ1-2; D is unresolved. Germline loops: CDR1 WSHSY, CDR2 SAAADI. The CDR3 sequence is 13 residues long. Here the CDR3 DNA reads TGTGCCAGCAGTCCTCAGGTTTCTCGGAGCTACACCTTC. Translating it yields CASSPQVSRSYTF.